This TCR beta chain was sequenced during a study of early stage breast cancer tumors. The wider study: ER+/PR+/HER2- status applied to about 75% of the 16 invasive breast tumors. Study outcomes and limitations: Tumors had about 2.5-fold higher T cell density and higher clonality than adjacent normal breast tissue.

This clone was recorded a few times. As yet, its antigen is unknown. The table came from immunoSEQ multiplex PCR; TCRdb's copy has only in-frame clones and leaves some out. The sample has about 69,000 clones, 65% to 85% seen once; the top ten hold roughly 4.7%. The CDR3 contains 12 residues. Germline lookup yields CDR1 MGHDK and CDR2 SYGVNS. The germline V and J ends were trimmed by 5 bases and 8 bases, with 12 bases remaining between them. The sample comprised blood. The chain uses TRBV25-1 and TRBJ1-2; D unclear. This sequence was found in a person aged 40 to 50 with breast cancer. The CDR3 region is CASSTRTEGYTF. CDR3 bases: TGTGCCAGCAGTACCCGGACGGAGGGCTACACCTTC.